This is a list of T cell receptor beta chains from one sample in a study of blood T cell repertoires in COVID-19. Sequencing used immunoSEQ multiplex PCR; TCRdb keeps in-frame clones, though not all of them. The repertoire has 50,000 to 65,000 clones, around 85% of them found once; the top ten carry 1.2%. The specimen sequenced was peripheral blood. Source of these receptors: a middle-aged man with acute or convalescent COVID-19. Each CDR3 is given with its conserved first and last residue. The order of the fields is D gene, clone size, J gene, V gene, CDR3 protein, CDR3 DNA. A D gene is named only where the DNA matches it firmly. The size entry is marked missing in some rows and otherwise reads once, few, many or a size class.

NA	NA	TRBJ1-2	TRBV2	CASSEARGPIYGYTF	TGTGCCAGCAGTGAAGCGCGGGGGCCGATCTATGGCTACACCTTC
NA	NA	TRBJ2-2	TRBV5-1	CASSLAGRANTGELFF	TGCGCCAGCAGCTTGGCAGGGCGCGCGAACACCGGGGAGCTGTTTTTT
TRBD1	NA	TRBJ1-2	TRBV24-1	CATSERGTGGYYGYTF	TGTGCCACCAGTGAGCGTGGAACAGGGGGATACTATGGCTACACCTTC
NA	NA	TRBJ1-2	TRBV9	CASSVDMGSPYGYTF	TGTGCCAGCAGCGTAGACATGGGGAGTCCCTATGGCTACACCTTC
NA	NA	TRBJ2-7	TRBV13	CASSLGSNRVSYEQYF	TGTGCCAGCAGCTTAGGCAGCAACAGGGTCTCCTACGAGCAGTACTTC
TRBD2	NA	TRBJ2-1	TRBV30	CAGRAGLDGDEQFF	TGTGCCGGAAGGGCGGGACTAGATGGCGATGAGCAGTTCTTC
TRBD1	NA	TRBJ1-1	TRBV24-1	CTTRGSEGAGTEAFF	TGTACCACCAGGGGGTCTGAGGGGGCAGGCACTGAAGCTTTCTTT
TRBD1	NA	TRBJ1-3	TRBV7-2	CASRAQGSGNTIYF	TGTGCCAGCAGGGCACAGGGGTCCGGAAACACCATATATTTT
NA	NA	TRBJ1-3	TRBV4-1	CASRSGVTGNTIYF	TGCGCCAGCAGATCAGGGGTAACTGGAAACACCATATATTTT
TRBD2	NA	TRBJ2-7	TRBV28	CASSGGGRTYEQYF	TGTGCCAGCAGTGGGGGGGGACGGACCTACGAGCAGTACTTC
TRBD1	NA	TRBJ2-2	TRBV30	CAWMPQGETGELFF	TGTGCCTGGATGCCGCAGGGGGAGACCGGGGAGCTGTTTTTT
NA	NA	TRBJ1-1	TRBV19	CASSSGYTEAFF	TGTGCCAGTAGTTCAGGATACACTGAAGCTTTCTTT
NA	NA	TRBJ1-5	TRBV3-1/TRBV3-2	CASSQGEGTQPQHF	TGTGCCAGCAGCCAAGGGGAGGGAACCCAGCCCCAGCATTTT
NA	once	TRBJ2-5	TRBV3-1/TRBV3-2	CASSHRRPSRETQYF	TGTGCCAGCAGCCACCGCCGGCCCTCGCGGGAGACCCAGTACTTC
TRBD1	NA	TRBJ2-7	TRBV11-2	CASGQGSTYEQYF	TGTGCCAGCGGACAGGGATCTACCTACGAGCAGTACTTC
NA	NA	TRBJ1-3	TRBV3-1/TRBV3-2	CASSQGSGGNTIYF	TGTGCCAGCAGCCAAGGTTCAGGGGGAAACACCATATATTTT
TRBD2	NA	TRBJ2-2	TRBV6-5	CASSRGGDTGELFF	TGTGCCAGCAGTCGGGGGGGGGACACCGGGGAGCTGTTTTTT
NA	NA	TRBJ2-3	TRBV30	CACSTESDTQYF	TGTGCCTGTTCAACAGAATCTGATACGCAGTATTTT
NA	NA	TRBJ1-2	TRBV2	CASRDLTGGFYGYTF	TGTGCCAGCAGAGACCTGACAGGAGGATTCTATGGCTACACCTTC
TRBD2	NA	TRBJ2-5	TRBV4-2	CASSQTSGGTDFETQYF	TGTGCCAGCAGCCAAACTAGCGGGGGGACCGATTTTGAGACCCAGTACTTC
NA	NA	TRBJ2-7	TRBV5-5	CASSFPGSDEQYF	TGTGCCAGCAGCTTCCCGGGATCTGACGAGCAGTACTTC
TRBD1	NA	TRBJ1-1	TRBV14	CASSPRQGSTEAFF	TGTGCCAGCAGCCCCCGACAGGGTTCCACTGAAGCTTTCTTT